This entry lists 12 T cell receptor beta chains sequenced from one sample in a study of beta chain features in type 1 diabetes. Whole-study findings and limits: Moderately but significantly shorter TCRB CDR3s were found in Type 1 diabetes patients in all four CD4+ subsets.

Expressed TCRB transcripts got sequenced, as all isolated RNA was reverse transcribed. Sequenced by immunoSEQ multiplex PCR; TCRdb stores in-frame clones only, minus some. The table has about 160,000 clones, around 8.3% seen once. No antigen is known for these receptors. The sequenced material came from central memory CD4+ T cells from blood. These receptor sequences come from a woman aged 18-29 years with type 1 diabetes.

This clone was seen a few times. The J gene is TRBJ2-5, the V gene TRBV28; 11 nucleotides align to TRBD1. The V gene end was trimmed by 7 bases and the J gene end by 5 bases; junction bases not matched to a gene: 6. From germline, CDR1 is MDHEN and CDR2 SYDVKM. The CDR3 sequence is 14 residues long. The CDR3 loop is CASNRDRGLETQYF. Written as DNA, the CDR3 is TGTGCCAGCAACCGGGACAGGGGGTTGGAGACCCAGTACTTC.

The chain couples TRBV27 to TRBJ2-3, with 7 bases fitting TRBD1. After removal of 5 bases from V and 5 bases from J, the junction contained 10 bases not matched to a gene. Germline lookup yields CDR1 MNHEY and CDR2 SMNVEV (reference sequence). This CDR3 has 15 residues. This CDR3 reads CASSKHDRVGDTQYF. CDR3 DNA: TGTGCCAGCAGTAAACACGACAGGGTAGGAGATACGCAGTATTTT.

The chain links TRBV5-1 to TRBJ2-7; 7 bases match TRBD2. Germline V gene data show CDR1 as SGHRS and CDR2 as YFSETQ. The CDR3 runs 14 residues. Losses at the gene ends were 1 base for V and 4 bases for J; bases not matched to a gene: 5. This chain's CDR3 is CASSLWGGVYEQYF. Written as DNA, the CDR3 is TGCGCCAGCAGCTTGTGGGGAGGGGTATACGAGCAGTACTTC.

The V call is TRBV7-3, the J call TRBJ2-2; D is unresolved. CDR3 size: 17 residues. V dropped 1 base and J dropped 2 bases, with 14 bases sitting between them. CDR1 is SGHTA, CDR2 FQGTGA, per germline. Written as DNA, the CDR3 is TGTGCCAGCAGCTTAAAAGTGGGCTCCGCCAACACCGGGGAGCTGTTTTTT. Residues: CASSLKVGSANTGELFF.

The chain couples TRBV6-5 to TRBJ2-7; D might be TRBD2 (5 bases). The V and J ends lost 7 bases and 2 bases respectively, with 12 bases between them. The germline CDR1 and CDR2 sequences are MNHEY and SVGAGI. The CDR3 extends over 13 amino acids. Here the CDR3 reads CASTLPGTYEQYF. In nucleotides, the CDR3 is TGTGCCAGCACCTTACCCGGGACCTACGAGCAGTACTTC.

Only a few counts were recorded for this clone. The V call is TRBV10-3, the J call TRBJ2-2; 7 positions agree with TRBD2. With 7 bases clipped from V and 8 bases from J, the junction kept 4 bases outside the gene matches. Germline lookup yields CDR1 ENHRY and CDR2 SYGVKD. The CDR3 runs to 12 residues. CDR3 DNA sequence: TGTGCCATCACCGGGACTACTGGGGAGCTGTTTTTT. It codes for CAITGTTGELFF.

This clone was detected a few times. This chain joins TRBV4-3 and TRBJ1-2, with TRBD1 matching over 8 bases. Trimming removed 3 bases from V and 5 bases from J; junction bases left unmatched: 14. The germline V gene encodes CDR1 LGHNA and CDR2 YSLEER. CDR3 length: 17 residues. CDR3 nucleotides: TGCGCCAGCAGCCACGCCATGGGCGGGACAGGAGGATATGGCTACACCTTC. Protein product: CASSHAMGGTGGYGYTF.

This rearrangement joins TRBV27 to TRBJ2-7, with 8 nucleotides matching TRBD2. CDR3 length equals 14 residues. CDR1 and CDR2 from the germline V gene are MNHEY and SMNVEV (reference sequence). V lost 0 bases to trimming and J lost 4 bases; unmatched junction nucleotides: 2. The CDR3 is CASSLSSGGYEQYF. The CDR3 DNA reads as TGTGCCAGCAGTTTATCGAGCGGGGGTTACGAGCAGTACTTC.

There are a few counts of this clone. The V gene is TRBV29-1, the J gene TRBJ1-3; 7 nucleotides agree with TRBD1. The V segment lost 7 bases and the J segment 1 base; nucleotides outside the gene matches: 1. There are 12 residues in the CDR3. From germline, CDR1 is SQVTM and CDR2 ANQGSEA. The DNA for the CDR3 is TGCAGCGGGACAGGTTCTGGAAACACCATATATTTT. Translated, it gives CSGTGSGNTIYF.

This clone has just a few counts. The chain carries TRBV7-9 and TRBJ2-3; unclear D gene. The germline V and J ends were trimmed by 1 base and 7 bases, with 6 bases remaining between them. This CDR3 is 12 amino acids long. CDR1 is SEHNR, CDR2 FQNEAQ, per germline (reference sequence). CDR3 protein: CASSLVFNTQYF. CDR3 nucleotides: TGTGCCAGCAGCTTAGTTTTTAATACGCAGTATTTT.

This clone has more than one count but fewer than ten. CDR3 nucleotides: TGTGCCAGCAGCCCGGGGGGAGGTAGCGGGAGTTACGAGCAGTACTTC. Protein: CASSPGGGSGSYEQYF. This rearrangement joins TRBV5-4 to TRBJ2-7, with TRBD2 matching over 9 bases. CDR3 length: 16 residues. CDR1 SGHNT and CDR2 YYREEE come from the germline V gene (reference sequence). V lost 4 bases and J lost 4; bases outside the gene matches: 12. Combining the CDR3 with reference TRBV5-4 and TRBJ2-7 gives the whole variable domain ETGVTQSPTHLIKTRGQQVTLRCSSQSGHNTVSWYQQALGQGPQFIFQYYREEENGRGNFPPRFSGLQFPNYSSELNVNALELDDSALYLCASSPGGGSGSYEQYFGPGTRLTVT.

This chain joins TRBV2 and TRBJ2-6; D is possibly TRBD2 (6 bases). The CDR3 is 14 amino acids. V was cut by 8 bases and J by 0 bases, with 8 bases left in between. Germline CDR1 is SNHLY and CDR2 is FYNNEI. The CDR3 DNA follows: TGTGCCAGCGGAGGGAACTCTGGGGCCAACGTCCTGACTTTC. Amino acids: CASGGNSGANVLTF.